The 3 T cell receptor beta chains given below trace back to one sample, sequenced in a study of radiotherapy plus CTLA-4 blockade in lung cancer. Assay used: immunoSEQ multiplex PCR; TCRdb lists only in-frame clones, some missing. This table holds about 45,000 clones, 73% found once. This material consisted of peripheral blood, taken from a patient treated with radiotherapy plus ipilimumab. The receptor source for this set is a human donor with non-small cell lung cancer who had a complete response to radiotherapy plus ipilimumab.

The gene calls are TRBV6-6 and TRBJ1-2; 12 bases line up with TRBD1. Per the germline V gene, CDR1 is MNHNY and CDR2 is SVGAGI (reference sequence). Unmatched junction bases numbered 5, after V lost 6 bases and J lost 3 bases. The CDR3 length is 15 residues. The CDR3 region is CASSQGQGAYYGYTF. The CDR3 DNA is TGTGCCAGCAGCCAGGGACAGGGGGCTTACTATGGCTACACCTTC.

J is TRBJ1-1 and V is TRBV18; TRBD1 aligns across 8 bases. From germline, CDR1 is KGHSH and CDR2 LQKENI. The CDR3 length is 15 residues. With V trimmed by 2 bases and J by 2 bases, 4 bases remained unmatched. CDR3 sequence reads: CASSPMTGDNTEAFF. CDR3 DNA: TGTGCCAGCTCACCAATGACAGGGGATAACACTGAAGCTTTCTTT.

CDR3 protein: CASSIDRSRAVGYTF. The CDR3 coding sequence is TGTGCCAGTAGTATAGATCGGTCCAGGGCGGTTGGCTACACCTTC. The chain links TRBV19 to TRBJ1-2, with D possibly being TRBD1 (5 bases). Germline V lookup: CDR1 LNHDA, CDR2 SQIVND (reference sequence). With 0 bases removed from V and 7 bases from J, the gap between germline ends came to 15 bases. The CDR3 is 15 residues long.